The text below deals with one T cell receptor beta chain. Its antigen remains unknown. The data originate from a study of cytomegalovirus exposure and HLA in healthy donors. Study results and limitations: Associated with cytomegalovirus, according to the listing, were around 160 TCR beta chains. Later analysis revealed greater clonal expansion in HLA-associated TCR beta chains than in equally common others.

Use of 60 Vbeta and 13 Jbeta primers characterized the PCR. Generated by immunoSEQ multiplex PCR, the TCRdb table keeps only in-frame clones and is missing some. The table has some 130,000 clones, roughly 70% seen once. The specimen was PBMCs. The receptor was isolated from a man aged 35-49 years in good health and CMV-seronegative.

Written as DNA, the CDR3 is TGTGCCAGCAGCGTGGGAGGGACCTACGAGCAGTACTTC. This translates into CASSVGGTYEQYF. V and J are TRBV5-6 and TRBJ2-7; 7 nucleotides agree with TRBD2. The CDR3 has 13 amino acids. With V trimmed by 4 bases and J by 2 bases, 3 bases remained unmatched. Looked up from germline, CDR1 is SGHDT and CDR2 is YYEEEE.